This T cell receptor beta chain was observed in a study of blood T cells in healthy people across ages (dated by TCRdb to about 2015). As for the study more broadly: In model experiments, template switching captured about one uniquely barcoded TCR beta cDNA molecule for every two T cells. To track age-related changes in TCR beta repertoire diversity, the study relied on deep sequencing normalized with unique cDNA molecular identifiers. The donors were split into four age groups: young (average approximately 16 years), middle-aged (roughly 40), aged (roughly 60) and long-lived (approximately 80). To avoid experimental bias, donors of different ages were spread randomly across the sequencing lanes. The study analyzed two additional independent replicas of 1 million unique cDNA reads from the same blood draw for two donors, one aged 18 to 30 and one aged 80 or older. Results and caveats for the whole study, not just this receptor: The CMV infection status of donors was not known, potentially confounding age-related changes in expanded clonotypes. There was a strong correlation between observed TCR beta diversity and the percentage of naive T cells measured by flow cytometry. Compared with the aged group, the long-lived group had more naive CD4+ T cells, fewer expanded clones and increased TCR diversity, a pattern suggesting age selection. Because profiling used bulk unsorted PBMCs, naive and antigen-experienced compartments could not be compared conclusively. Estimates of total diversity based on one million sequenced T cells were regarded as lower bounds and as underestimates. As age increased, observed TCR beta diversity per million T cells dropped in a roughly linear way, and a significant reduction was already evident by age 40.

Library preparation used 5' RACE. The data were produced on an Illumina HiSeq 2500. The second PCR ran for roughly 7 to 12 cycles and used a J-beta primer mix along with a sample-barcoded 5' primer. A template-switch 5' adaptor carrying 12 random nucleotides introduced a unique molecular identifier onto each TCR beta cDNA molecule. Each sample yielded at least 3 million CDR3-containing paired-end reads. First-strand cDNA synthesis was performed from all RNA using the Mint cDNA synthesis kit, with priming by a TRBC-specific oligonucleotide. Following uracil-DNA glycosylase treatment, all cDNA underwent a first 18-cycle PCR with the universal primers M1SS and BC2_uni_R. The study's own analysis went as follows. Normalization of each sample was performed by random selection of 1 million high-quality reads, each carrying a distinct molecular identifier. Instead of being binned into consensus sequences, reads with shared molecular identifiers were discarded. MiTCR, set to a Q25 quality threshold and the strictest error-elimination algorithm, was used for CDR3 identification, clonotype clustering and error correction. A nonparametric unseen species model with Euler transformation was used to estimate lower-bound total TCR beta diversity. TCRdb reanalyzed the raw reads on its own, using fastp at Q25 for trimming and MiXCR for clone calling, and kept in-frame beta chains. Entries that share a CDR3 protein sequence are merged under the most common genes and DNA. TCRdb, not the authors, supplied the V and J calls. The sample table lists about 1.4 million distinct CDR3 sequences, roughly 64% of them with a count of one. The ten largest clones represent over 6.5% of the sample.

CDR1 and CDR2 are drawn from the germline V gene: MGHRA, YSYEKL. Taken from cysteine to phenylalanine, the CDR3 has 13 residues. Only the CDR3 DNA stays, 39 bases, in frame from base 1. At the junction V is shortened by 4 bases and J by 8 bases, with 14 bases in between. A note on this clonotype: Its target antigen remains unknown. No clone much larger than this one lies a single base away; base qualities are absent.

Systemically healthy Caucasian individuals from Russia, 39 in total and aged roughly 6 to 90 years, were included as donors. Ten milliliters of peripheral blood were drawn from each donor into EDTA-treated Vacutainer tubes. PBMCs were isolated by Ficoll-Paque density-gradient centrifugation, with at least 6 million obtained per sample. Trizol reagent was used to extract total RNA from the PBMCs, yielding at least 5.5 micrograms per sample. For every donor, flow cytometry on a PBMC aliquot measured the percentage of naive CD45RAhigh/CD27high T cells. This sequence uses TRBV4-1 and TRBJ1-1; the D gene is possibly TRBD1, with 6 bases matching. The source of this sequence is a man between 18 and 29 years old in good health. The specimen sequenced was blood. The CDR3 has the sequence CASSRGQTPEAFF. The bases are TGCGCCAGCAGCCGAGGACAGACCCCCGAAGCTTTCTTT.